This TCR beta chain is drawn from a study of cytomegalovirus exposure and HLA in healthy donors. Study-level points and caveats: Later analysis identified a missense DCLRE1C variant that was linked to TCR beta V- and J-gene trimming. As immune exposure information, only CMV serostatus was available. In a later analysis, HLA-C alleles had the fewest associated TCRs, DRB1 alleles the most.

The CDR3 sequence is 14 residues long. Trimming left V 1 base short and J 4 bases short, with 9 bases between. The V gene's germline CDR1 is LGHNT and CDR2 FRNRAP. The PCR ran on 60 Vbeta and 13 Jbeta primers. The data were produced by immunoSEQ multiplex PCR, yet TCRdb's version contains in-frame clones alone and is incomplete. The sample records 190,000 or so clones, around 86% being singletons. Turning to this clone: Its antigen is unknown.

Sequencing was carried out using PBMCs. The receptor was isolated from a man aged 50 to 60 in good health and CMV-seronegative. V and J are TRBV12-5 and TRBJ2-3; D not resolved. CDR3 residues: CASGLAAGSDTQYF. The CDR3 DNA reads TGTGCTAGTGGTTTGGCCGCCGGTTCAGATACGCAGTATTTT.